This T cell receptor beta chain was identified during a study of cytomegalovirus exposure and HLA in healthy donors. There are 14 residues in the CDR3. Germline V lookup: CDR1 SGHAT, CDR2 FQDESV (reference sequence). The junction had 4 bases not matched to a gene; V was cut back by 5 bases and J by 2 bases. The PCR had 60 Vbeta and 13 Jbeta primers. This table comes from immunoSEQ multiplex PCR, and its TCRdb copy is limited to in-frame clones, with some not included. The repertoire holds 140,000 to 150,000 clones, almost 80% seen once, with around 1.7% in the top ten. On this clone itself: The antigen remains unidentified.

Study-level findings and limits: A cluster of highly shared sequence variants was likely a sequencing artifact. Trimming of TCR beta V- and J-genes showed a link, identified in a later analysis, to a missense DCLRE1C variant.

The specimen sequenced was PBMCs. The clonotype originates from a woman in her 30s in good health and CMV-seronegative. V gene TRBV11-1 combines with J gene TRBJ2-3; TRBD2 matches at 7 bases. The CDR3 loop reads CASSTRDYTDTQYF. DNA of the CDR3: TGTGCCAGCAGCACTCGGGACTACACAGATACGCAGTATTTT.